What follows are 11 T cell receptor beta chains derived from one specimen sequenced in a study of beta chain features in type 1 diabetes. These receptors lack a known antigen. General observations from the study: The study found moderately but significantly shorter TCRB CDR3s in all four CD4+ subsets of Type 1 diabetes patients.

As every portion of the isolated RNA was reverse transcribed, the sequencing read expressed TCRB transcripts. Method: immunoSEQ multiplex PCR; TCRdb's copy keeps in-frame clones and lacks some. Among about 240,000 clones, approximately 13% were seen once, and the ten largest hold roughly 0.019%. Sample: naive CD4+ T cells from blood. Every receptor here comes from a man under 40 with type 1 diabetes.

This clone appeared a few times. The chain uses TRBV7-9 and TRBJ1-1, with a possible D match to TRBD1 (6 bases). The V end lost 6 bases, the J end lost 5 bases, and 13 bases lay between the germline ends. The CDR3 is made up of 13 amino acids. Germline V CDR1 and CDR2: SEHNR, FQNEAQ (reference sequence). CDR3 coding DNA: TGTGCCAGCAGTCTACAGGGAAGTACTGAAGCTTTCTTT. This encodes CASSLQGSTEAFF.

The CDR3 nucleotides are TGTGCCAGCAATAGGGGTGCAGAGCAGTACTTC. Its protein is CASNRGAEQYF. This rearrangement joins TRBV6-5 to TRBJ2-7, with D perhaps matching TRBD1 (5 bases). Germline values: CDR1 MNHEY, CDR2 SVGAGI. V was shortened by 7 bases and J by 7 bases, with 11 bases between the two germline ends. The CDR3 length is 11 residues.

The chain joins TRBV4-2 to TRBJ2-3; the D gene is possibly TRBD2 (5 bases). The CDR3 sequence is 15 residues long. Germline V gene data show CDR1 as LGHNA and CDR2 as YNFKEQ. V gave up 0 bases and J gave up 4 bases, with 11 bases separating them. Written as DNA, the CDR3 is TGTGCCAGCAGCCAAGACCCAGCTAGCCCAGATACGCAGTATTTT. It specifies CASSQDPASPDTQYF.

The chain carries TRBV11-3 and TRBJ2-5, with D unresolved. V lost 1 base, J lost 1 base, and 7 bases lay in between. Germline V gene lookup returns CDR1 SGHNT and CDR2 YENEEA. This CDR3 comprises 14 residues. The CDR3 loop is CASSLAVSQETQYF. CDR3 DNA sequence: TGTGCCAGCAGCTTAGCGGTCTCCCAAGAGACCCAGTACTTC.

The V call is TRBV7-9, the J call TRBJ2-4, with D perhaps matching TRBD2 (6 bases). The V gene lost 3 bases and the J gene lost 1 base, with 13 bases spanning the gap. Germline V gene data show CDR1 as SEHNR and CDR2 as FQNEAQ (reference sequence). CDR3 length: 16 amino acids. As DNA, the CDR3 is TGTGCCAGCAGCTTCAACGGAGGGTGGGCCAAAAACATTCAGTACTTC. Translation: CASSFNGGWAKNIQYF.

The CDR3 loop reads CATSPRTVNYGYTF. CDR3 DNA: TGTGCCACCAGTCCGCGGACAGTTAACTATGGCTACACCTTC. The chain uses TRBV15 and TRBJ1-2; maybe TRBD1 (6 bases). V lost 6 bases and J lost 1, with 12 bases in between. The CDR3 length is 14 residues. Germline V CDR1 and CDR2: LNHNV, YYDKDF (reference sequence).

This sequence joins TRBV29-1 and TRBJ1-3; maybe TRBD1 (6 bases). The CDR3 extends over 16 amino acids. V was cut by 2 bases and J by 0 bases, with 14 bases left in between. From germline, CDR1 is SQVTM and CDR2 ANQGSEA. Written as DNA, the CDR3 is TGCAGCGTTGAAACCGGGACATCAATCTCTGGAAACACCATATATTTT. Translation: CSVETGTSISGNTIYF. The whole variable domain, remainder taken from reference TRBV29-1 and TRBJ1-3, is SAVISQKPSRDICQRGTSLTIQCQVDSQVTMMFWYRQQPGQSLTLIATANQGSEATYESGFVIDKFPISRPNLTFSTLTVSNMSPEDSSIYLCSVETGTSISGNTIYFGEGSWLTVV.

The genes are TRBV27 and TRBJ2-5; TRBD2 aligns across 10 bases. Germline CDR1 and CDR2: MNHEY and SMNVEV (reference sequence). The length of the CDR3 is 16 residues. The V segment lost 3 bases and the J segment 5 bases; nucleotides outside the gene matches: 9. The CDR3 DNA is TGTGCCAGCAGTTTCAGGAGCGGGGGGGCCTGGGAGACCCAGTACTTC. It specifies CASSFRSGGAWETQYF.

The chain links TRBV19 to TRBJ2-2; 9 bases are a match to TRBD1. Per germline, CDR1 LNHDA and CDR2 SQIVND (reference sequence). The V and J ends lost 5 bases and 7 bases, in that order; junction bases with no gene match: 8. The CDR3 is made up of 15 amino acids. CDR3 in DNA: TGTGCCAGTAGTCCGCGGACAGGGGAGAGCGGGGAGCTGTTTTTT. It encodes CASSPRTGESGELFF.

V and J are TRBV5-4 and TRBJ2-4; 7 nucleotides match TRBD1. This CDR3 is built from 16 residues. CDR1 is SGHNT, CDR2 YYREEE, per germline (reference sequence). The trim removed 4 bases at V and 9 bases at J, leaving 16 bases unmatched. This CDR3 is CASSHQSRGTLGIQYF. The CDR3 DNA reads TGTGCCAGCAGCCATCAGTCCAGGGGGACCTTGGGCATTCAGTACTTC.

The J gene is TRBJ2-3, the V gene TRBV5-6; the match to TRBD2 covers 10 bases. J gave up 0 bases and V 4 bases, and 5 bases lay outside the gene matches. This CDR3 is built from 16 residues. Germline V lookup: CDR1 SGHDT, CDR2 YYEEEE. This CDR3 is CASSRLLAGSTDTQYF. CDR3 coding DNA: TGTGCCAGCAGCCGCTTACTAGCGGGGAGCACAGATACGCAGTATTTT.